This entry lists 9 T cell receptor beta chains sequenced from one sample in a study of blood T cells in healthy people across ages. The second PCR ran about 7 to 12 cycles with a sample-barcoded 5' primer and J-beta primers. TCRdb independently ran MiXCR on the 5' RACE reads; one entry per CDR3 protein. The table lists more than 1,400,000 distinct CDR3 sequences, approximately 40% of them singletons. Sequencing used blood. The receptors stem from a woman younger than 30 in good health.

This clonotype was detected ten times or more. This chain joins TRBV5-5 and TRBJ2-7, with D possibly being TRBD2 (6 bases). The CDR3 is 12 amino acids. V was shortened by 3 bases and J by 3 bases, with 7 bases between the two germline ends. CDR1 and CDR2 (germline): SGHKS, YYEKEE (reference sequence). CDR3 sequence: CASSWGDYEQYF. CDR3 nucleotides: TGTGCCAGCAGCTGGGGGGACTACGAGCAGTACTTC.

This chain joins TRBV6-6 and TRBJ2-3; TRBD2 aligns across 8 bases. CDR1 is MNHNY, CDR2 SVGAGI, per germline (reference sequence). After removal of 8 bases from V and 4 bases from J, the junction contained 20 bases not matched to a gene. The length of the CDR3 is 18 residues. CDR3 sequence reads: CASLARAGEFGGSDTQYF. In DNA, the CDR3 is TGTGCCAGCCTCGCCAGAGCGGGAGAGTTCGGAGGTTCAGATACGCAGTATTTT.

A few counts support this clonotype. The V and J genes are TRBV5-6 and TRBJ2-7; D gene uncertain. CDR3 length: 13 residues. The germline CDR1 and CDR2 sequences are SGHDT and YYEEEE. The V end lost 4 bases, the J end lost 3 bases, and 11 bases lay between the germline ends. The CDR3: CASSALIDYEQYF. The CDR3 DNA sequence: TGTGCCAGCAGCGCTCTGATAGACTACGAGCAGTACTTC.

The V and J genes are TRBV20-1 and TRBJ1-5; no clear D gene. Germline V CDR1 and CDR2: DFQATT, SNEGSKA (reference sequence). CDR3 length: 14 residues. Deletions cut 6 bases from V and 2 bases from J, with 14 bases between. This CDR3 reads CSANDGVRNQPQHF. The CDR3 nucleotides read TGCAGTGCCAACGACGGGGTGCGCAATCAGCCCCAGCATTTT.

The chain uses TRBV7-9 and TRBJ1-2; possibly TRBD1 for D (6 bases). Germline loops: CDR1 SEHNR, CDR2 FQNEAQ (reference sequence). Trimming took 5 bases from V and 4 from J, leaving 14 bases between them. This CDR3 comprises 14 residues. CDR3 coding DNA: TGTGCCAGCAGCGACCAGGGGTCCAGCTATGGCTACACCTTC. Translated: CASSDQGSSYGYTF.

The chain is built from TRBV5-1 and TRBJ2-7; D ambiguous. V dropped 0 bases and J dropped 6 bases, with 19 bases sitting between them. The CDR3 length is 16 residues. CDR1 is SGHRS and CDR2 is YFSETQ in the germline V gene. The CDR3 coding sequence is TGCGCCAGCAGCTTGGGGGAACGAGGCGCAAATTTCGAGCAGTACTTC. Translated: CASSLGERGANFEQYF.

The chain is built from TRBV6-5 and TRBJ2-2, with D unresolved. The V gene's germline CDR1 is MNHEY and CDR2 SVGAGI. V gave up 7 bases and J gave up 5 bases, with 17 bases separating them. This CDR3 spans 15 amino acids. In DNA, the CDR3 is TGTGCCAGCACCATCGGTGGAAGGTTAACCGGGGAGCTGTTTTTT. It codes for CASTIGGRLTGELFF.

Points on this clonotype: Its ends do not fully match the called genes, so a read error is possible. This CDR3 is CASSGPGQGIGEQYF. The CDR3 DNA is TGTGCTAGCAGCGGACCGGGACAGGGAATCGGCGAGCAGTACTTC. This chain joins TRBV27 and TRBJ2-5, with TRBD1 matching 9 bases. The DNA end is more similar to TRBJ2-7, so the J call may be wrong. Per germline, CDR1 MNHEY and CDR2 SMNVEV (reference sequence). This CDR3 has 15 amino acids.

The chain is built from TRBV4-1 and TRBJ2-1, with TRBD2 as a possible D gene (6 bases). The germline V gene has CDR1 MGHRA and CDR2 YSYEKL. The ends were cut back, 0 bases at V and 6 bases at J, with 12 bases in the middle. CDR3 length equals 15 residues. The CDR3 is CASSQDREILNEQFF. The CDR3 bases are TGCGCCAGCAGCCAAGATCGGGAGATCCTCAATGAGCAGTTCTTC.